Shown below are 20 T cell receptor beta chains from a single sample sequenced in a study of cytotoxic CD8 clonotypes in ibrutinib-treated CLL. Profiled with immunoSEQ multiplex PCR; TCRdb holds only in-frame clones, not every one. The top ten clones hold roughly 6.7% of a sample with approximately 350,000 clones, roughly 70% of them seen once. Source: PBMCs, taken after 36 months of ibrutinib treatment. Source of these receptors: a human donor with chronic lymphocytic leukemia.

CDR3 DNA sequence: TGCGCCAGCAGCACCAGACTAGCGGGAGGCAGTACAGGTGAGCAGTTCTTC. As protein: CASSTRLAGGSTGEQFF. The rearrangement joins TRBV4-3 to TRBJ2-1; 13 nucleotides line up with TRBD2. Germline trimming cut 5 bases from V and 9 bases from J; bases unmatched to any gene: 13. The CDR3 length is 17 residues. Germline V lookup: CDR1 LGHNA, CDR2 YSLEER.

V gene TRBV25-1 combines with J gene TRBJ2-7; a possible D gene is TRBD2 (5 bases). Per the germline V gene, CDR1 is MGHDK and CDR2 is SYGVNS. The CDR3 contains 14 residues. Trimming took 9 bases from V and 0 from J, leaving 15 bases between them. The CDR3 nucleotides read TGTGCCAGGGCGGAAGGACTTAGCTCCTACGAGCAGTACTTC. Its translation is CARAEGLSSYEQYF.

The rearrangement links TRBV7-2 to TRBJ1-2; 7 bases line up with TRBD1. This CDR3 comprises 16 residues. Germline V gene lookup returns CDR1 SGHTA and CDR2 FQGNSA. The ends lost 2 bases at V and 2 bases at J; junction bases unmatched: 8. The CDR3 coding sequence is TGTGCCAGCAGCTTAACCCGACAGGGCGCGAACTATGGCTACACCTTC. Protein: CASSLTRQGANYGYTF. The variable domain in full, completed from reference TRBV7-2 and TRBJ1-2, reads GAGVSQSPSNKVTEKGKDVELRCDPISGHTALYWYRQSLGQGLEFLIYFQGNSAPDKSGLPSDRFSAERTGGSVSTLTIQRTQQEDSAVYLCASSLTRQGANYGYTFGSGTRLTVV.

The CDR3 coding sequence is TGTGCCAGCAGCCCGGCGGGGAGCTCCTACAATGAGCAGTTCTTC. This gives the protein CASSPAGSSYNEQFF. This rearrangement joins TRBV5-4 to TRBJ2-1, with D possibly being TRBD2 (6 bases). Germline V CDR1 and CDR2: SGHNT, YYREEE (reference sequence). The CDR3 is 15 amino acids. The V gene lost 4 bases and the J gene lost 0 bases, with 11 bases spanning the gap.

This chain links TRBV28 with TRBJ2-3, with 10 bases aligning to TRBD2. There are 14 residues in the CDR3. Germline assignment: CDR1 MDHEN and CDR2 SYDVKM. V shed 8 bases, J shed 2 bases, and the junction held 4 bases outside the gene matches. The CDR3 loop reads CASVAGGYTDTQYF. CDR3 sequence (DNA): TGTGCCAGCGTAGCGGGAGGTTACACAGATACGCAGTATTTT.

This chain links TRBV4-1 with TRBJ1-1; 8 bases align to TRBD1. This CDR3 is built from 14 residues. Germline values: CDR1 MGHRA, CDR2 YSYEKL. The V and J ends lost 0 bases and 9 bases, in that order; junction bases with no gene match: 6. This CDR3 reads CASSQEGTGLKAFF. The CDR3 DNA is TGCGCCAGCAGCCAAGAGGGGACAGGTTTGAAAGCTTTCTTT.

The CDR3 nucleotides are TGTGCCACCAGCAGAGAGAGCAGGGGCGATGGGAATGAGCAGTTCTTC. Translated: CATSRESRGDGNEQFF. The chain combines TRBV15 with TRBJ2-1; possible D gene TRBD1, 6 bases. There are 16 residues in the CDR3. Germline values: CDR1 LNHNV, CDR2 YYDKDF (reference sequence). V lost 0 bases to trimming and J lost 7 bases, with 16 bases between them.

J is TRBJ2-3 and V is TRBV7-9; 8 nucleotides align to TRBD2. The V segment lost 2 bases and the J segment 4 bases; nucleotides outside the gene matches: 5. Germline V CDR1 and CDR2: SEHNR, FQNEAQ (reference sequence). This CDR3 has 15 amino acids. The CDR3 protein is CASSLFQRGSDTQYF. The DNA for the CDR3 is TGTGCCAGCAGCTTATTCCAGCGGGGGTCAGATACGCAGTATTTT. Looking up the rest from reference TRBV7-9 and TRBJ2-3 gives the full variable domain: DTGVSQNPRHKITKRGQNVTFRCDPISEHNRLYWYRQTLGQGPEFLTYFQNEAQLEKSRLLSDRFSAERPKGSFSTLEIQRTEQGDSAMYLCASSLFQRGSDTQYFGPGTRLTVL.

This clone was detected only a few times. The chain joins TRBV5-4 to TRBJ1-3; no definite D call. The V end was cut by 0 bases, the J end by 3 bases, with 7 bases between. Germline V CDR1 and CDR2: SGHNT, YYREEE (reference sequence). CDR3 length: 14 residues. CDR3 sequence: CASSLGFDGNTIYF. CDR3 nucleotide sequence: TGTGCCAGCAGCTTGGGTTTCGATGGAAACACCATATATTTT.

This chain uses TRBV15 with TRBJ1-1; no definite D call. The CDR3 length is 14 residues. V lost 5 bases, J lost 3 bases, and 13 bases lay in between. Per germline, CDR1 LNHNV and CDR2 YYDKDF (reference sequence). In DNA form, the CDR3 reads TGTGCCACCAGCGAAGTGGGCACCGACACTGAAGCTTTCTTT. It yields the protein CATSEVGTDTEAFF. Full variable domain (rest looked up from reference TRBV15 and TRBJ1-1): DAMVIQNPRYQVTQFGKPVTLSCSQTLNHNVMYWYQQKSSQAPKLLFHYYDKDFNNEADTPDNFQSRRPNTSFCFLDIRSPGLGDTAMYLCATSEVGTDTEAFFGQGTRLTVV.

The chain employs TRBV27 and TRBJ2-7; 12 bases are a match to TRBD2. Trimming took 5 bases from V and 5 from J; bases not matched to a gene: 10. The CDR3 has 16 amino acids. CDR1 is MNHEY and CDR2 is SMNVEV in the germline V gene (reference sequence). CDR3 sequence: CASSPHLAGGPNEQYF. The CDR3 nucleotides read TGTGCCAGCAGTCCCCATCTAGCGGGAGGGCCGAACGAGCAGTACTTC.

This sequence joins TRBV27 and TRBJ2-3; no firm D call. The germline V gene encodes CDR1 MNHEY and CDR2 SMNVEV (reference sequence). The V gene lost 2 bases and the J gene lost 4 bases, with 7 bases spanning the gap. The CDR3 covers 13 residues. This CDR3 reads CASSLSWADTQYF. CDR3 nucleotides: TGTGCCAGCAGTTTAAGTTGGGCAGATACGCAGTATTTT.

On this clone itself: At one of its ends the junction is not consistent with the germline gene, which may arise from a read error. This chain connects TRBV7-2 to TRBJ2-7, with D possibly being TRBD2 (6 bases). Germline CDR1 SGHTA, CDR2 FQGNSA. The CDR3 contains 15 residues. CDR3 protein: CASSLAGGALGAYSF. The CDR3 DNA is TGTGCCAGCAGCTTAGCGGGCGGGGCTCTCGGCGCCTACAGCTTC.

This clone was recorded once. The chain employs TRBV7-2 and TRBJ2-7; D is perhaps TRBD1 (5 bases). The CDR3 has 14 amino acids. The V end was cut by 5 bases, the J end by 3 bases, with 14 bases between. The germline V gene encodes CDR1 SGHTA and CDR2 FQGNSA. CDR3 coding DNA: TGTGCCAGCAGCCCACTGGGGCTGGACTACGAGCAGTACTTC. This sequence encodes CASSPLGLDYEQYF.

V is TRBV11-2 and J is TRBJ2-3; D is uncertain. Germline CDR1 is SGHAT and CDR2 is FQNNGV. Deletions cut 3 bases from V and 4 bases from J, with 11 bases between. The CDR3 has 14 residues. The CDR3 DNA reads TGTGCCAGCAGCTTGGGCGTGGTTTCAGATACGCAGTATTTT. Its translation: CASSLGVVSDTQYF.

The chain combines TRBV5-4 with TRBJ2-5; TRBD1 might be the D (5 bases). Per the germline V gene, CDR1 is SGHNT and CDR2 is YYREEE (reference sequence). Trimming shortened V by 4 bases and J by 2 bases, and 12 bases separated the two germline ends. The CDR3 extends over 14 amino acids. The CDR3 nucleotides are TGTGCCAGCAGCAAACAGGACAATCAAGAGACCCAGTACTTC. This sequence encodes CASSKQDNQETQYF.

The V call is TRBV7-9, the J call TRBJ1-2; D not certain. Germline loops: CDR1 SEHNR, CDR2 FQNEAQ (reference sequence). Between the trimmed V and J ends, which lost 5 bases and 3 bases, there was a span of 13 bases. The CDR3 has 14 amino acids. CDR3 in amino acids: CASSPPNWDYGYTF. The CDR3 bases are TGTGCCAGCAGCCCTCCAAATTGGGACTATGGCTACACCTTC.

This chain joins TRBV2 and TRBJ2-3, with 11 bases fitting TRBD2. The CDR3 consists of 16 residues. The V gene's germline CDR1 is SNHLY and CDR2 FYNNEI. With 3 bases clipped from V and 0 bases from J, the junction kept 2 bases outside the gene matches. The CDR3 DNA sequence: TGTGCCAGCAGTGATTTAGCGGGAGGGAGCACAGATACGCAGTATTTT. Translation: CASSDLAGGSTDTQYF.

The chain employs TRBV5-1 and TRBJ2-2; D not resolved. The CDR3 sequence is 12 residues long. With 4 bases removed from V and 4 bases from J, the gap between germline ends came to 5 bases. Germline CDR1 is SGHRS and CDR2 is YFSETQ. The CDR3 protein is CASSTSTGELFF. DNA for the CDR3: TGCGCCAGCAGCACCAGCACCGGGGAGCTGTTTTTT.

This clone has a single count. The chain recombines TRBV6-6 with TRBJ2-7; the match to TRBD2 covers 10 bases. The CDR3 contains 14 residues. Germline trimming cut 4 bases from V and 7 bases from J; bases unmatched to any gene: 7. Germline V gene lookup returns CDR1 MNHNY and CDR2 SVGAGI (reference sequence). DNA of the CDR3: TGTGCCAGCAGTTCTGTAGCGGGGGGCCCTGAGCAGTACTTC. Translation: CASSSVAGGPEQYF.